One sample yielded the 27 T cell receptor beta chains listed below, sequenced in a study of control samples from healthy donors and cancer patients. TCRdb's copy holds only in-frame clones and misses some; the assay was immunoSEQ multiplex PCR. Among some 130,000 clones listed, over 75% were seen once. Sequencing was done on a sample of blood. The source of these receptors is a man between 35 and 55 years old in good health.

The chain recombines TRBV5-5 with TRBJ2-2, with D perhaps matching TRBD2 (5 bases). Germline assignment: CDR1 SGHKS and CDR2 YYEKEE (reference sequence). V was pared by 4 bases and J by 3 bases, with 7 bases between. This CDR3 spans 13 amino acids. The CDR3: CASSERDTGELFF. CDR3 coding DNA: TGTGCCAGCAGCGAGAGGGACACCGGGGAGCTGTTTTTT. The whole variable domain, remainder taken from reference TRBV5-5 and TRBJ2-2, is DAGVTQSPTHLIKTRGQQVTLRCSPISGHKSVSWYQQVLGQGPQFIFQYYEKEERGRGNFPDRFSARQFPNYSSELNVNALLLGDSALYLCASSERDTGELFFGEGSRLTVL.

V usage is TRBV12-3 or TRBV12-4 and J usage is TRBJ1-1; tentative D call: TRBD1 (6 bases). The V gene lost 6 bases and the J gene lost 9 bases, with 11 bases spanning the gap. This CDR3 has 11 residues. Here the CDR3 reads CASRWTEKAFF. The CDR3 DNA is TGTGCCAGCAGATGGACAGAAAAAGCTTTCTTT.

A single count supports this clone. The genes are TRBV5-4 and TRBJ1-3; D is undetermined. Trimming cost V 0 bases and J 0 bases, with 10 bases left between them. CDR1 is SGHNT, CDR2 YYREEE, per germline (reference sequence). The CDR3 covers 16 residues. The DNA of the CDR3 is TGTGCCAGCAGCTTGGATCACAGTCTCTCTGGAAACACCATATATTTT. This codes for CASSLDHSLSGNTIYF.

CDR3 protein: CSAGQGRMNTEAFF. The CDR3, as DNA: TGCAGCGCGGGACAGGGTAGGATGAACACTGAAGCTTTCTTT. This chain uses TRBV29-1 with TRBJ1-1; 9 bases align to TRBD1. CDR3 length: 14 amino acids. Germline values: CDR1 SQVTM, CDR2 ANQGSEA. With V trimmed by 7 bases and J by 0 bases, 6 bases remained unmatched.

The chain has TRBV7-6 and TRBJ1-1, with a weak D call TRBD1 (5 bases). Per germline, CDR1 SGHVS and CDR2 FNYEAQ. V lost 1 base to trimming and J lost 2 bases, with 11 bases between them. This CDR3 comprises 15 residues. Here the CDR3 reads CASSLVGGSNTEAFF. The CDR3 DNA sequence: TGTGCCAGCAGCTTAGTTGGGGGGAGCAACACTGAAGCTTTCTTT. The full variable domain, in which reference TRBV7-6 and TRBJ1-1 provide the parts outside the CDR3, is GAGVSQSPRYKVTKRGQDVALRCDPISGHVSLYWYRQALGQGPEFLTYFNYEAQQDKSGLPNDRFSAERPEGSISTLTIQRTEQRDSAMYRCASSLVGGSNTEAFFGQGTRLTVV.

CDR3 DNA sequence: TGCGCCAGCAGCTTGGATGGGGGAAAGGGGGACGGCTACACCTTC. It codes for CASSLDGGKGDGYTF. The V call is TRBV5-1, the J call TRBJ1-2, with D perhaps matching TRBD1 (6 bases). From germline, CDR1 is SGHRS and CDR2 YFSETQ. This CDR3 is 15 amino acids long. V was trimmed by 0 bases and J by 8 bases, leaving 17 bases between them.

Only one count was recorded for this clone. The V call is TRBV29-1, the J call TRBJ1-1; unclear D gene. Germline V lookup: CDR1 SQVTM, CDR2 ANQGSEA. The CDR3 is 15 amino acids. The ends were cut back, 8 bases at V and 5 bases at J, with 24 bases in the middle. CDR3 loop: CSTHPSAGVGTEAFF. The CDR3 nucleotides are TGCAGCACCCACCCGTCGGCCGGGGTTGGGACTGAAGCTTTCTTT.

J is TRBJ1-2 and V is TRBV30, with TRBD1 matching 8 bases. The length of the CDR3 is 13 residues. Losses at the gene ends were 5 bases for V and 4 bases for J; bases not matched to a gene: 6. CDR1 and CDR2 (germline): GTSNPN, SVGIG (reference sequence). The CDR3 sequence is CAWAMTGAYGYTF. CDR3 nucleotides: TGTGCCTGGGCTATGACAGGGGCCTATGGCTACACCTTC. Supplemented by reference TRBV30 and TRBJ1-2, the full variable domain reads SQTIHQWPATLVQPVGSPLSLECTVEGTSNPNLYWYRQAAGRGLQLLFYSVGIGQISSEVPQNLSASRPQDRQFILSSKKLLLSDSGFYLCAWAMTGAYGYTFGSGTRLTVV.

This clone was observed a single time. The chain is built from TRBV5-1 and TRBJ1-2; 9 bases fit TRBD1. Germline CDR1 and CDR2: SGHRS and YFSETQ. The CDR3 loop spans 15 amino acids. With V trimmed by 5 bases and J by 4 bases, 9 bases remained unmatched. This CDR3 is CASRDGQGKRYGYTF. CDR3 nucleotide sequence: TGCGCCAGCAGGGACGGACAGGGGAAGCGCTATGGCTACACCTTC.

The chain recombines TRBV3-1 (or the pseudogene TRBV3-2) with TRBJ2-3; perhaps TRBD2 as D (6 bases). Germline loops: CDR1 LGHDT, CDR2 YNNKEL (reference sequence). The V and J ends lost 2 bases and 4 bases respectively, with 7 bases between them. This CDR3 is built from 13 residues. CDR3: CASSQTGADTQYF. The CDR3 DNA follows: TGTGCCAGCAGCCAAACGGGGGCAGATACGCAGTATTTT.

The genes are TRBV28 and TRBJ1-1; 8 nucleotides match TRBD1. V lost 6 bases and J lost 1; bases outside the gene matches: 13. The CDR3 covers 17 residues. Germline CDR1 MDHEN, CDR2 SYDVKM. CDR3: CASSRRGRVRSNTEAFF. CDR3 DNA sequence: TGTGCCAGCAGCCGCAGGGGGCGGGTTCGGTCGAACACTGAAGCTTTCTTT.

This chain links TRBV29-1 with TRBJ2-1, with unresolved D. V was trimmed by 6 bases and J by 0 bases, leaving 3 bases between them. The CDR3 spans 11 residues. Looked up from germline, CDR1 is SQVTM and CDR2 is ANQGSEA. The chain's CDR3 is CSVTSYNEQFF. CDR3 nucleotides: TGCAGCGTCACCTCCTACAATGAGCAGTTCTTC.

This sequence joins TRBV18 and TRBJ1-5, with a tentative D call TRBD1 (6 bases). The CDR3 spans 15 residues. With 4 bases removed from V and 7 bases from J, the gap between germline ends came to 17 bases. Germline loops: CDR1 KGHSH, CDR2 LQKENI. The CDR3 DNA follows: TGTGCCAGCTCACTCGCAGGGGTCTCTGGGCAGCCCCAGCATTTT. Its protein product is CASSLAGVSGQPQHF.

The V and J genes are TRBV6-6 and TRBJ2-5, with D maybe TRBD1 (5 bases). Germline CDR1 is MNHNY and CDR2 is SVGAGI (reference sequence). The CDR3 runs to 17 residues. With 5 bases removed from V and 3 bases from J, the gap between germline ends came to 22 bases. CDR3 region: CASSPSPRQSGKETQYF. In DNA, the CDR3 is TGTGCCAGCAGTCCGTCCCCGCGACAATCAGGGAAAGAGACCCAGTACTTC.

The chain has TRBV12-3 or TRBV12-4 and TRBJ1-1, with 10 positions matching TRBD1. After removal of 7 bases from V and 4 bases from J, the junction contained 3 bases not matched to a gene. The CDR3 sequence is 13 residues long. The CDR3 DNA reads TGTGCCAGCACTAGGGACAGGGGCACTGAAGCTTTCTTT. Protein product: CASTRDRGTEAFF.

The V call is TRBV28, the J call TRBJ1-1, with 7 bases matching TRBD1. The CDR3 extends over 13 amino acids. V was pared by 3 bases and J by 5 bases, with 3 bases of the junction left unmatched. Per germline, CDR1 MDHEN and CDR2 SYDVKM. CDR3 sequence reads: CASSFQGGTEAFF. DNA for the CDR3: TGTGCCAGCAGTTTCCAGGGGGGTACTGAAGCTTTCTTT.

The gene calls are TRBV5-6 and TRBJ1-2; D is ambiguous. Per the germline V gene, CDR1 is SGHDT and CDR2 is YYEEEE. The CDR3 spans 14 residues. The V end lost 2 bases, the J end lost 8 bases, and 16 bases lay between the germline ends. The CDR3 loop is CASSLLAGATGYTF. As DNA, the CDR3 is TGTGCCAGCAGCTTATTGGCGGGAGCGACGGGCTACACCTTC.

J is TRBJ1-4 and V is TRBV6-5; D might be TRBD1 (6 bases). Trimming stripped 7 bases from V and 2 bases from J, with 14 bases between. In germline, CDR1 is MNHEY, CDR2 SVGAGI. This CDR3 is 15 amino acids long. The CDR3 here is CASKNNRATNEKLFF. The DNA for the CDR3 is TGTGCCAGCAAGAATAACAGGGCGACTAATGAAAAACTGTTTTTT.

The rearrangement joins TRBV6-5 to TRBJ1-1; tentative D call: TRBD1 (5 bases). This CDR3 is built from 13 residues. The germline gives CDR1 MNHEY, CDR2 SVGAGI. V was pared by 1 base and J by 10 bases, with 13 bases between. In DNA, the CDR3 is TGTGCCAGCAGTTACTTGACGACAGAGACAGCTTTCTTT. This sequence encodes CASSYLTTETAFF.

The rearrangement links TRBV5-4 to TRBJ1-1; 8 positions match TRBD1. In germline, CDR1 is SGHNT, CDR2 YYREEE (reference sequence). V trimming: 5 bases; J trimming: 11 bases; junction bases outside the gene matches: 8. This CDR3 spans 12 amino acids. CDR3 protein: CASRTQDREAFF. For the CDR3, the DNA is TGTGCCAGCAGGACCCAGGACAGGGAGGCTTTCTTT.

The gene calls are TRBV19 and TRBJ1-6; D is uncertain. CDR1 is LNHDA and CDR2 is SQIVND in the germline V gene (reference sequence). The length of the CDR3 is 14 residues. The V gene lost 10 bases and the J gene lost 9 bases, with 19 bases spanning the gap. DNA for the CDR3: TGTGCCACCAGTGTGGGATCCGTGGGTTCACCCCTCCACTTT. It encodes CATSVGSVGSPLHF.

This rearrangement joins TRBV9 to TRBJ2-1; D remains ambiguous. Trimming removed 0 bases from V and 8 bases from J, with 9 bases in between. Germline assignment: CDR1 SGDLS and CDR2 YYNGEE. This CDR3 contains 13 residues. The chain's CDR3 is CASSVAVSHEQFF. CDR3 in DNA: TGTGCCAGCAGCGTAGCCGTCTCCCATGAGCAGTTCTTC.

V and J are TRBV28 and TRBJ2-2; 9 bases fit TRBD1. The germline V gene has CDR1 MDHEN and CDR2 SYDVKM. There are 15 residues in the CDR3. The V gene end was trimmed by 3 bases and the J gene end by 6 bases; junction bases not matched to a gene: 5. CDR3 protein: CASSFDRGRAGELFF. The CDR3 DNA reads TGTGCCAGCAGTTTCGACAGGGGGAGGGCCGGGGAGCTGTTTTTT.

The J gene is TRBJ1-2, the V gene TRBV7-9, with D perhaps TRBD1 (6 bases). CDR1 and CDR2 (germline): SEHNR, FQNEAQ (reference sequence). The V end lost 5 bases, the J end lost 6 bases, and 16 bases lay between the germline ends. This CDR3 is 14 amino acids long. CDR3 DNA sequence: TGTGCCAGCAGCATTATTTTGGGGGGCGATGGCTACACCTTC. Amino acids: CASSIILGGDGYTF. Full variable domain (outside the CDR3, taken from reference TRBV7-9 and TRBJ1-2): DTGVSQNPRHKITKRGQNVTFRCDPISEHNRLYWYRQTLGQGPEFLTYFQNEAQLEKSRLLSDRFSAERPKGSFSTLEIQRTEQGDSAMYLCASSIILGGDGYTFGSGTRLTVV.

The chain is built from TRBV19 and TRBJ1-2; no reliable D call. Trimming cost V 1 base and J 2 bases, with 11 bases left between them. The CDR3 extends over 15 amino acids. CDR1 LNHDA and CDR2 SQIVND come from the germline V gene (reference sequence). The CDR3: CASSIARALNYGYTF. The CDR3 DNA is TGTGCCAGTAGTATAGCACGTGCCCTCAACTATGGCTACACCTTC.

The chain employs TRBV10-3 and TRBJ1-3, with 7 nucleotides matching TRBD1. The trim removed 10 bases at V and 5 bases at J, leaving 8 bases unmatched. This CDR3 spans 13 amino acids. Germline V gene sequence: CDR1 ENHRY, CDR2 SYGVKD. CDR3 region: CATIGQDRNTIYF. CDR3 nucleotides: TGTGCCACGATAGGACAGGACCGAAACACCATATATTTT.

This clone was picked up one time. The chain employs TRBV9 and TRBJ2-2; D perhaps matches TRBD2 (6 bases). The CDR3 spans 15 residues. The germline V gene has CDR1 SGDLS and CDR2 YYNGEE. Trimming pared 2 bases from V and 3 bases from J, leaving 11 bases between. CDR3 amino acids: CASSVGTPDTGELFF. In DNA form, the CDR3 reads TGTGCCAGCAGCGTCGGGACTCCCGACACCGGGGAGCTGTTTTTT.